Below, 13 T cell receptor beta chains from the same sample are listed, as sequenced in a study of blood T cell repertoires in COVID-19. Profiling relied on immunoSEQ multiplex PCR, and the TCRdb table lists in-frame clones only, not all of them. The data contain fewer than 200,000 clones, roughly 76% of them singletons. Material for sequencing was peripheral blood. These receptors were obtained from a woman in her thirties or forties with COVID-19, enrolled during active disease.

The chain joins TRBV12-3 or TRBV12-4 to TRBJ2-1, with TRBD2 matching over 7 bases. The CDR3 spans 12 residues. Trimming cost V 7 bases and J 7 bases; bases outside gene matches: 4. CDR3 in DNA: TGTGCCAGCACCAGGGAGGGGAATGAGCAGTTCTTC. Amino acids: CASTREGNEQFF.

The chain uses TRBV4-1 and TRBJ2-1; weak D call: TRBD1 (5 bases). This CDR3 is built from 17 residues. The germline V and J ends were trimmed by 0 bases and 1 base, with 13 bases remaining between them. CDR1 MGHRA and CDR2 YSYEKL come from the germline V gene. The DNA of the CDR3 is TGCGCCAGCAGCCAAGATGTAGAAAGGGGATCCTACAATGAGCAGTTCTTC. Its translation is CASSQDVERGSYNEQFF.

The rearrangement links TRBV4-2 to TRBJ2-5; possible D gene TRBD2, 5 bases. The germline V and J ends were trimmed by 1 base and 2 bases, with 17 bases remaining between them. The CDR3 is 17 amino acids. Germline loops: CDR1 LGHNA, CDR2 YNFKEQ. The CDR3 DNA sequence: TGTGCCAGCAGCCAAGGGATCGAATTGGGGAGTCAAGAGACCCAGTACTTC. It codes for CASSQGIELGSQETQYF.

The chain recombines TRBV6-2 or TRBV6-3 with TRBJ2-1; 7 bases agree with TRBD2. Trimming took 4 bases from V and 2 from J; bases not matched to a gene: 2. The V gene's germline CDR1 is MNHEY and CDR2 SVGEGT. This CDR3 is 14 amino acids long. CDR3 sequence reads: CASSWLAAYNEQFF. As DNA, the CDR3 is TGTGCCAGCAGTTGGCTAGCGGCCTACAATGAGCAGTTCTTC.

The gene calls are TRBV4-1 and TRBJ2-1, with 9 bases lining up with TRBD1. CDR3 length: 14 amino acids. V was pared by 4 bases and J by 5 bases, with 3 bases of the junction left unmatched. In germline, CDR1 is MGHRA, CDR2 YSYEKL. The CDR3 DNA is TGCGCCAGCAGCCCTCGGACAGGGGACAATGAGCAGTTCTTC. This sequence encodes CASSPRTGDNEQFF.

The chain links TRBV6-5 to TRBJ2-5; the match to TRBD1 covers 8 bases. CDR1 and CDR2 from the germline V gene are MNHEY and SVGAGI. Trimming took 5 bases from V and 5 from J; bases not matched to a gene: 10. The CDR3 length is 15 residues. This CDR3 reads CASSRDRWVPETQYF. DNA for the CDR3: TGTGCCAGCAGTAGGGACAGGTGGGTTCCGGAGACCCAGTACTTC.

The rearrangement uses TRBV19 and TRBJ2-7; the D gene is possibly TRBD1 (7 bases). Germline CDR1 is LNHDA and CDR2 is SQIVND (reference sequence). The CDR3 covers 13 residues. Trimming removed 7 bases from V and 3 bases from J, with 13 bases in between. The CDR3 DNA sequence: TGTGCCAGTACCCCAGGGGGAGGCTACGAGCAGTACTTC. Translation gives CASTPGGGYEQYF.

The chain carries TRBV18 and TRBJ1-1; 9 bases agree with TRBD1. CDR1 is KGHSH and CDR2 is LQKENI in the germline V gene. With 6 bases clipped from V and 6 bases from J, the junction kept 8 bases outside the gene matches. The CDR3 is 14 amino acids. This CDR3 reads CASSKDRGNAEAFF. Here the CDR3 DNA reads TGTGCCAGCTCCAAGGACAGGGGAAACGCTGAAGCTTTCTTT.

This chain uses TRBV27 with TRBJ2-7; D ambiguous. The CDR3 sequence is 12 residues long. Germline V gives CDR1 MNHEY, CDR2 SMNVEV (reference sequence). The germline V and J ends were trimmed by 8 bases and 3 bases, with 11 bases remaining between them. The CDR3 DNA reads TGTGCCAGCGGTCTAACGGGCTACGAGCAGTACTTC. Residues: CASGLTGYEQYF.

The J gene is TRBJ2-5, the V gene TRBV16; D remains ambiguous. V lost 3 bases, J lost 1 base, and 9 bases lay in between. The CDR3 extends over 14 amino acids. The germline V gene encodes CDR1 KGHSY and CDR2 FQNENV. CDR3 DNA sequence: TGTGCCAGCAGCCACAATGACATCCAAGAGACCCAGTACTTC. Its translation is CASSHNDIQETQYF.

This chain links TRBV23-1 with TRBJ2-2; 12 nucleotides agree with TRBD1. TRBV23-1 is an open reading frame, and its role is uncertain. After removal of 3 bases from V and 5 bases from J, the junction contained 16 bases not matched to a gene. This CDR3 region has 20 residues. This chain's CDR3 is CASSQFRQTGQGAVTGELFF. The CDR3 DNA reads TGCGCCAGCAGTCAGTTTCGACAAACGGGACAGGGGGCAGTAACCGGGGAGCTGTTTTTT.

This clone was seen only once. The DNA for the CDR3 is TGTGCCACCAGATCGGGGAATGAGCAGTTCTTC. As protein: CATRSGNEQFF. The chain employs TRBV24-1 and TRBJ2-1; D might be TRBD2 (5 bases). Between the trimmed V and J ends, which lost 7 bases and 7 bases, there was a span of 7 bases. The V gene's germline CDR1 is KGHDR and CDR2 SFDVKD. The CDR3 totals 11 residues.

The chain links TRBV7-9 to TRBJ1-1, with 12 bases matching TRBD1. CDR1 and CDR2 (germline): SEHNR, FQNEAQ (reference sequence). Trimming removed 1 base from V and 10 bases from J; junction bases left unmatched: 4. This CDR3 has 14 residues. The CDR3 spells CASSLEGQGAGAFF. The CDR3 DNA reads as TGTGCCAGCAGCTTAGAGGGACAGGGGGCCGGAGCTTTCTTT.